The rows below give T cell receptor beta chains drawn from one sample of a study of cytomegalovirus exposure and HLA in healthy donors. Using immunoSEQ multiplex PCR, the repertoire was profiled, and TCRdb retains in-frame clones only, with some absent. The table lists approximately 170,000 clones, 85% of them singletons. Sequenced sample: PBMCs. The receptors shown here come from a man in his late teens or twenties in good health and CMV-seropositive. Each CDR3 is given with its conserved first and last residue. A D gene is named only where the DNA matches it firmly. Clone size is given for some rows only: seen once, a few or many times, or a class if the clone is expanded.

-,-,13,TRBJ2-7,TRBV28,TGTGCCAGCAGTCCCCGACGACTCCACGAGCAGTACTTC,CASSPRRLHEQYF
-,-,14,TRBJ1-1,TRBV11-2,TGTGCCAGCAGCTTAACGGGAGGGCTTGCCGAAGCTTTCTTT,CASSLTGGLAEAFF
TRBD1,few,18,TRBJ2-2,TRBV6-1,TGTGCCAGCAGTGTCCTGGAGGGGGACAGGGTGGGAACCGGGGAGCTGTTTTTT,CASSVLEGDRVGTGELFF
-,-,14,TRBJ2-2,TRBV9,TGTGCCAGCAGCGTATTCTGGAACACCGGGGAGCTGTTTTTT,CASSVFWNTGELFF
TRBD1,few,15,TRBJ2-7,TRBV7-3,TGTGCCAGCAGCTTAGGACAGGGCACTCTCCACGAGCAGTACTTC,CASSLGQGTLHEQYF
TRBD1,-,14,TRBJ1-1,TRBV30,TGTGCCTGGAGTGGGGGGACAGGGTACACTGAAGCTTTCTTT,CAWSGGTGYTEAFF
TRBD1,-,13,TRBJ1-2,TRBV6-1,TGTGCCAGCAGACGGACTGTACAGGGGCGCACTAACTTC,CASRRTVQGRTNF
-,-,15,TRBJ1-2,TRBV5-1,TGCGCCAGCAGCTTACTCCCCGGGAACAACTATGGCTACACCTTC,CASSLLPGNNYGYTF
TRBD2,-,19,TRBJ2-7,TRBV4-2,TGTGCCAGCAGCCAAGATGGGACTAGCGGACTTACTTTCTCCTACGAGCAGTACTTC,CASSQDGTSGLTFSYEQYF
-,few,15,TRBJ2-7,TRBV15,TGTGCCACCAGCAGAGATGCGGGGAGCTCCTACGAGCAGTACTTC,CATSRDAGSSYEQYF
TRBD2,-,16,TRBJ2-3,TRBV6-1,TGTGCCAGCAGTGACCTCCTAGCGGGAACGACAGATACGCAGTATTTT,CASSDLLAGTTDTQYF
-,-,13,TRBJ1-2,TRBV6-1,TGTGCCAGCAGTGAAGGGGTAGGGAGGGGCTACACCTTC,CASSEGVGRGYTF
TRBD2,-,14,TRBJ2-1,TRBV5-1,TGCGCCAGCAGCTCAGCGGGGGAATACAATGAGCAGTTCTTC,CASSSAGEYNEQFF
-,-,13,TRBJ1-2,TRBV28,TGTGCCAGCAGTTTCACGACAGACTATGGCTACACCTTC,CASSFTTDYGYTF
TRBD1,few,14,TRBJ1-2,TRBV28,TGTGCCAGCAGTTTAGGGGACAGGGCCGGGGGCTACACCTTC,CASSLGDRAGGYTF
-,once,13,TRBJ1-2,TRBV6-1,TGTGCCAGCAGTGCTGAACACCGCTATGGCTACACCTTC,CASSAEHRYGYTF
TRBD2,-,15,TRBJ2-7,TRBV9,TGTGCCAGCAGCGTAGGGGCTAGCGGGGGGGCCTTGCAGTACTTC,CASSVGASGGALQYF
TRBD1,few,15,TRBJ1-2,TRBV7-8,TGTGCCAGCAGCCAACGACCGGGACAGTACTATGGCTACACCTTC,CASSQRPGQYYGYTF
TRBD1,-,13,TRBJ2-5,TRBV6-5,TGTGCCAGCAGTAGGACAGGCCTAGAGACCCAGTACTTC,CASSRTGLETQYF
TRBD2,-,15,TRBJ2-1,TRBV5-1,TGCGCCAGCAGCTTGGGACTAGCGGATTACAATGAGCAGTTCTTC,CASSLGLADYNEQFF
TRBD1,once,12,TRBJ1-1,TRBV5-1,TGCGCCAGCAGCCGGGACAGGGGTGAAGCTTTCTTT,CASSRDRGEAFF
TRBD2,-,11,TRBJ2-1,TRBV5-1,TGCGCCAGCAGCACGGGACTAGGATTGTTCTTC,CASSTGLGLFF
-,-,14,TRBJ2-1,TRBV19,TGTGCCAGTAGTATATACCTTCTTCAGGGTGAGCAGTTCTTC,CASSIYLLQGEQFF
-,-,14,TRBJ2-6,TRBV5-4,TGTGCCAGCAGCAGCCTGACGGGGGTCAACGTCCTGACTTTC,CASSSLTGVNVLTF
-,-,13,TRBJ2-5,TRBV28,TGTGCCAGCACCACTGACAGGATCGGGACCCAGTACTTC,CASTTDRIGTQYF
TRBD1,-,16,TRBJ2-1,TRBV18,TGTGCCAGCTCAGCTTCGACAGGGGGTGGCTACAATGAGCAGTTCTTC,CASSASTGGGYNEQFF
-,-,14,TRBJ2-5,TRBV5-1,TGCGCCAGCAGCCAAATCGCCACAGGCGAGACCCAGTACTTC,CASSQIATGETQYF
TRBD1,-,13,TRBJ1-2,TRBV5-5,TGTGCCAGCAGCTTGAATACAGGGGGTGGCTACACCTTC,CASSLNTGGGYTF
-,once,15,TRBJ1-6,TRBV6-6,TGTGCCAGCAGTTACCGCTCGGGGGTCGATTCACCCCTCCACTTT,CASSYRSGVDSPLHF
TRBD2,-,15,TRBJ2-1,TRBV30,TGTGCCTGGGGTACCGGGACTAGCGAGTTAGATGAGCAGTTCTTC,CAWGTGTSELDEQFF
TRBD2,-,16,TRBJ2-2,TRBV19,TGTGCCAGTAGCAAAAGCGGGGGGTCGAACACCGGGGAGCTGTTTTTT,CASSKSGGSNTGELFF
-,-,13,TRBJ1-1,TRBV27,TGTGCCAGCAGTGCTCAGGGGTGGGGTGAAGCTTTCTTT,CASSAQGWGEAFF
-,-,12,TRBJ2-7,TRBV7-9,TGTGCCAGCAGCCCAGGGGGGTACGAGCAGTACTTC,CASSPGGYEQYF
-,-,13,TRBJ2-3,TRBV6-1,TGTGCCAGCAGGTTGCGCTACGCAGATACGCAGTATTTT,CASRLRYADTQYF
TRBD1,-,17,TRBJ2-1,TRBV27,TGTGCCAGCAGTTTGGCAGGGGGCTTTCGGGTGGGAAATGAGCAGTTCTTC,CASSLAGGFRVGNEQFF
-,-,14,TRBJ2-7,TRBV27,TGTGCCAGCAGTTCGGACGGACTTCCCTACGAGCAGTACTTC,CASSSDGLPYEQYF
TRBD2,-,13,TRBJ2-5,TRBV5-6,TGTGCCAGCAGCTGGGGGGGTCGGGAGACCCAGTACTTC,CASSWGGRETQYF
-,-,15,TRBJ2-1,TRBV5-6,TGTGCCAGCAGCTTGAGGGGGAGCTCCTACAATGAGCAGTTCTTC,CASSLRGSSYNEQFF
-,-,13,TRBJ1-1,TRBV13,TGTGCCAGCAGACCCACAGGGTACACTGAAGCTTTCTTT,CASRPTGYTEAFF
-,-,13,TRBJ1-1,TRBV9,TGTGCCAGCAGCCCGCCAAGCGGAATTGAAGCTTTCTTT,CASSPPSGIEAFF
-,-,12,TRBJ2-7,TRBV11-2,TGTGCCAGCAGCCCCCCCTCTTTGGAGCAGTACTTC,CASSPPSLEQYF
-,medium-sized,16,TRBJ2-5,TRBV4-2,TGTGCCAGCAGCCAAGATCTTTTGGCTAGCTTGGAGACCCAGTACTTC,CASSQDLLASLETQYF
-,-,15,TRBJ2-3,TRBV6-5,TGTGCCAGCAGTTACGACAGGTCTAGCACAGATACGCAGTATTTT,CASSYDRSSTDTQYF
TRBD2,-,17,TRBJ2-1,TRBV5-1,TGCGCCAGCAGCTTGACAGTAAGCGGGGCCTCCTACAATGAGCAGTTCTTC,CASSLTVSGASYNEQFF
-,-,12,TRBJ1-1,TRBV5-6,TGTGCCAGCAGCTTATCGGACACTGAAGCTTTCTTT,CASSLSDTEAFF
TRBD2,-,15,TRBJ2-5,TRBV27,TGTGCCAGCAGTCCCGGGACTACTTATCGGGAGACCCAGTACTTC,CASSPGTTYRETQYF
TRBD1,-,16,TRBJ2-4,TRBV9,TGTGCCAGCAGCAGCCGGGACAGCGTAGCCAAAAACATTCAGTACTTC,CASSSRDSVAKNIQYF
TRBD1,-,16,TRBJ2-1,TRBV27,TGTGCCAGCACCCTTACGGGGACAGGGCCCTACAATGAGCAGTTCTTC,CASTLTGTGPYNEQFF
-,-,15,TRBJ2-1,TRBV28,TGTGCCAGCAGGTGGACGGGGGGCAGCTACAATGAGCAGTTCTTC,CASRWTGGSYNEQFF
-,-,14,TRBJ1-3,TRBV28,TGTGCCAGCACCCAGGGACACGGCCGAAACACCATATATTTT,CASTQGHGRNTIYF
TRBD1,-,15,TRBJ2-7,TRBV7-9,TGTGCCAGCAGCTCCGGGACAGGGCACCCCTACGAGCAGTACTTC,CASSSGTGHPYEQYF
-,-,15,TRBJ1-1,TRBV6-5,TGTGCCAGCAGGGGGGCGGGGGCAGGGAACACTGAAGCTTTCTTT,CASRGAGAGNTEAFF